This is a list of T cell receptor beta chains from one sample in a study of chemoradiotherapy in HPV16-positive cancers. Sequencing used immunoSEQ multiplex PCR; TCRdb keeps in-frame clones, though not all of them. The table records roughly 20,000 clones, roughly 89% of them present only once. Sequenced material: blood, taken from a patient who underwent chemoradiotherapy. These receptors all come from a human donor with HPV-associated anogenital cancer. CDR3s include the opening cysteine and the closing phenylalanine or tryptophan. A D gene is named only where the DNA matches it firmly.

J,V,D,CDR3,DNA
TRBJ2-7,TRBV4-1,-,CASSQDFLAGKAYEQYF,TGCGCCAGCAGCCAAGATTTTTTGGCGGGAAAGGCCTACGAGCAGTACTTC
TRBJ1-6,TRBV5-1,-,CASSEEQGFYSPLHF,TGCGCCAGCTCAGAGGAACAGGGTTTTTATTCACCCCTCCACTTT
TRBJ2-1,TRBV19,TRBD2,CATAAAGAHEQFF,TGTGCCACCGCGGCAGCGGGAGCCCATGAGCAGTTCTTC
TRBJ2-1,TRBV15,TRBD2,CATSRGDYPDNEQFF,TGTGCCACCAGCAGGGGGGACTATCCCGACAATGAGCAGTTCTTC
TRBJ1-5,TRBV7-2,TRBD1,CASSPVRGRGQPQHF,TGTGCCAGCAGCCCCGTCAGGGGGCGCGGGCAGCCCCAGCATTTT
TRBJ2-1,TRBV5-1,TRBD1,CASSLAGTGDEQFF,TGCGCCAGCAGCTTGGCCGGGACAGGGGACGAGCAGTTCTTC
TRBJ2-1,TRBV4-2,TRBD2,CASSQDSRLANNEQFF,TGTGCCAGCAGCCAAGATTCGCGACTAGCGAACAATGAGCAGTTCTTC
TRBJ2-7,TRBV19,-,CASSWGVESYEQYF,TGTGCCAGTAGTTGGGGTGTTGAGTCCTACGAGCAGTACTTC
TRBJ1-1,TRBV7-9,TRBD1,CASSLTGDTEAFF,TGTGCCAGCAGCTTGACAGGGGACACTGAAGCTTTCTTT
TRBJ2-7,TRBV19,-,CASTERGGNEQYF,TGTGCCAGTACGGAACGAGGGGGGAACGAGCAGTACTTC
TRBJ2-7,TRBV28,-,CASRRGGNSYEQYF,TGTGCCAGCAGACGAGGGGGGAACTCCTACGAGCAGTACTTC
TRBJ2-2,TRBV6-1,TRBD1,CASRDRVPGELFF,TGTGCCAGCAGAGACAGGGTTCCCGGGGAGCTGTTTTTT
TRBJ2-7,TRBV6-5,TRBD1,CASSYAAGTGSYEQYF,TGTGCCAGCAGTTATGCAGCCGGGACAGGGTCCTACGAGCAGTACTTC
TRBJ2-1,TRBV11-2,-,CASSDYNEQFF,TGTGCCAGCAGCGATTATAATGAGCAGTTCTTC
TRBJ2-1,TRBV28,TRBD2,CASSYSGSEQFF,TGTGCCAGCAGTTATAGCGGGAGCGAGCAGTTCTTC